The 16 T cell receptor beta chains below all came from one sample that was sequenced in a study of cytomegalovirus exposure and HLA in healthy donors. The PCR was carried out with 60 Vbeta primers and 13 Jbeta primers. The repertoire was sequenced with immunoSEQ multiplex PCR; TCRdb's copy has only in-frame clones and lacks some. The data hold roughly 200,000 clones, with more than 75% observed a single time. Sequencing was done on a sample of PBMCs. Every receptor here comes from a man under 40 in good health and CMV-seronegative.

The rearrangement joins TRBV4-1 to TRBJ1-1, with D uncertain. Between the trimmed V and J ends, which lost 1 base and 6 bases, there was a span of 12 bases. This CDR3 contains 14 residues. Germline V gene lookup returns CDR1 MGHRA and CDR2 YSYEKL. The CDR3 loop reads CASSQVRGGSEAFF. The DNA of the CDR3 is TGCGCCAGCAGCCAAGTCCGGGGTGGTTCTGAAGCTTTCTTT.

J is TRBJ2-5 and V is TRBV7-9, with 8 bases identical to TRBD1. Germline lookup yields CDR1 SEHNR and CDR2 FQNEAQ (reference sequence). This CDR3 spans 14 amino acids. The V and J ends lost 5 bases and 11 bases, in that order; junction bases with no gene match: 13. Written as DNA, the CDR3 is TGTGCCAGCAGCGGAACGCCGGGACAGGTCAAGCAGTACTTC. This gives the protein CASSGTPGQVKQYF. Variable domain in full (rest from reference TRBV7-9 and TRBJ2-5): DTGVSQNPRHKITKRGQNVTFRCDPISEHNRLYWYRQTLGQGPEFLTYFQNEAQLEKSRLLSDRFSAERPKGSFSTLEIQRTEQGDSAMYLCASSGTPGQVKQYFGPGTRLLVL.

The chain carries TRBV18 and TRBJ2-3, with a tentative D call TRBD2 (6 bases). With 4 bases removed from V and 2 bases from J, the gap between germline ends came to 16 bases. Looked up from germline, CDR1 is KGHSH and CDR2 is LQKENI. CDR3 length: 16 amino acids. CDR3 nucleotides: TGTGCCAGCTCACTAGGGACTCCTACAGTCACAGATACGCAGTATTTT. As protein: CASSLGTPTVTDTQYF. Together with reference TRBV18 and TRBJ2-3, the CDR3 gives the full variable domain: NAGVMQNPRHLVRRRGQEARLRCSPMKGHSHVYWYRQLPEEGLKFMVYLQKENIIDESGMPKERFSAEFPKEGPSILRIQQVVRGDSAAYFCASSLGTPTVTDTQYFGPGTRLTVL.

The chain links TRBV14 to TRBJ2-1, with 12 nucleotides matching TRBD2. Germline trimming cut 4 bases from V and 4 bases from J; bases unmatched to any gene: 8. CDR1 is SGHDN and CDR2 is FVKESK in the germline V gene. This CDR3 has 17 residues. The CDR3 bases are TGTGCCAGCAGCCTGGTTGGGCTAGCGGGGGGGTACAATGAGCAGTTCTTC. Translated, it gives CASSLVGLAGGYNEQFF.

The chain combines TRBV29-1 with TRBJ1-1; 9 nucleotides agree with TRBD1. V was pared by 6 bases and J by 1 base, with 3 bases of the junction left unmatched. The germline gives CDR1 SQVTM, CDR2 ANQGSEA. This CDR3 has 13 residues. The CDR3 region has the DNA TGCAGCGTACTGACAGGGGGGAACACTGAAGCTTTCTTT. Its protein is CSVLTGGNTEAFF.

CDR3 in amino acids: CASSQDRDSTYEQYF. The CDR3 region has the DNA TGCGCCAGCAGCCAAGATCGCGACAGTACCTACGAGCAGTACTTC. The chain uses TRBV4-1 and TRBJ2-7; D is possibly TRBD1 (5 bases). V shed 0 bases and J shed 2 bases, with 11 bases lying between them. The CDR3 runs to 15 residues. Germline-derived CDR1 and CDR2 are MGHRA and YSYEKL.

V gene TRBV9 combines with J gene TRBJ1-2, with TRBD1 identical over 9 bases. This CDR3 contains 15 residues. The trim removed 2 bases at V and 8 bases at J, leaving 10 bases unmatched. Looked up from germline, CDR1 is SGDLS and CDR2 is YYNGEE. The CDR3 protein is CASSVSLPGTGGYTF. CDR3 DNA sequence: TGTGCCAGCAGCGTTTCCCTTCCCGGGACAGGGGGCTACACCTTC.

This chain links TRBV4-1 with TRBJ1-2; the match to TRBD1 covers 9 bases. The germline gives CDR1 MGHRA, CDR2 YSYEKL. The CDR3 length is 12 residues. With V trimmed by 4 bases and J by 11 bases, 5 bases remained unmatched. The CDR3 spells CASSLGTGRYTF. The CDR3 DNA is TGCGCCAGCAGCCTTGGGACAGGGAGGTACACCTTC.

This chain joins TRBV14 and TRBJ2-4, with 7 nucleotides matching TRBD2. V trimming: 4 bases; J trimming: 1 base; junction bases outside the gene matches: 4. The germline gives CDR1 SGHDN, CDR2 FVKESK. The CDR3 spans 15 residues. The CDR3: CASSPRGDAKNIQYF. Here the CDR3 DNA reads TGTGCCAGCAGCCCCCGGGGGGACGCCAAAAACATTCAGTACTTC.

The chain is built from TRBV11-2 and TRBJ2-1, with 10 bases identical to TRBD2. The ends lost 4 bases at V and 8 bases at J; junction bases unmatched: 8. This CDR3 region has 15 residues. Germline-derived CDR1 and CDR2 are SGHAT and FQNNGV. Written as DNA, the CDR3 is TGTGCCAGCAGCTCCCTCGGCCTAGCGGGAGATGAGCAGTTCTTC. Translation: CASSSLGLAGDEQFF.

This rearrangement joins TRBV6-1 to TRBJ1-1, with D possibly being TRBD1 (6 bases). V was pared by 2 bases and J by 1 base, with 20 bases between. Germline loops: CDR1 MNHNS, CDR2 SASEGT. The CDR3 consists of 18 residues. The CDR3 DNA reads TGTGCCAGCAGTGAATTAATTGGGGCAGGGGCCCCGAACACTGAAGCTTTCTTT. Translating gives CASSELIGAGAPNTEAFF.

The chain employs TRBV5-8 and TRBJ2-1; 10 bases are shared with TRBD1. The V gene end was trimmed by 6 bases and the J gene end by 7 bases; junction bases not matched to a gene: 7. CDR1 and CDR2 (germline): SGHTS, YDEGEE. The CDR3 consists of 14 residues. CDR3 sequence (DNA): TGTGCCAGCACCCTGGGACAGGGGATAAATGAGCAGTTCTTC. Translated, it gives CASTLGQGINEQFF.

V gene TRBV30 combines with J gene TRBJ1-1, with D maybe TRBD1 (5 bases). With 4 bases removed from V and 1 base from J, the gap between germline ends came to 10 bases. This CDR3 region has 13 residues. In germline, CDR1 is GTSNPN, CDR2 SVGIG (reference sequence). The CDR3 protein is CAWMRGANTEAFF. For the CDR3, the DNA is TGTGCCTGGATGCGGGGCGCGAACACTGAAGCTTTCTTT. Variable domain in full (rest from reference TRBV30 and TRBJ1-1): SQTIHQWPATLVQPVGSPLSLECTVEGTSNPNLYWYRQAAGRGLQLLFYSVGIGQISSEVPQNLSASRPQDRQFILSSKKLLLSDSGFYLCAWMRGANTEAFFGQGTRLTVV.

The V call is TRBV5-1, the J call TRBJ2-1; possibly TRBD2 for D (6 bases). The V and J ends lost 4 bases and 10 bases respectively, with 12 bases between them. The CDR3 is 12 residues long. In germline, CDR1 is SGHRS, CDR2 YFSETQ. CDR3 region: CASSPRGIEQFF. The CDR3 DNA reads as TGCGCCAGCAGCCCTCGCGGGATAGAGCAGTTCTTC.

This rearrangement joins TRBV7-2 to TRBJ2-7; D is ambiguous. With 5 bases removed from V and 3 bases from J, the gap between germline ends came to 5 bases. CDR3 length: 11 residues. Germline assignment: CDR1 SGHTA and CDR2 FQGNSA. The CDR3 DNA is TGTGCCAGCAGCCAATTCTACGAGCAGTACTTC. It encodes CASSQFYEQYF.

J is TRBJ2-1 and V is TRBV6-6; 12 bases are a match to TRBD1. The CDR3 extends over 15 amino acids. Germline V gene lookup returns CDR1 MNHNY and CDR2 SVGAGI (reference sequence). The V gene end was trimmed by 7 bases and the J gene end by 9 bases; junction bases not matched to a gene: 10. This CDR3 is CASNIRDRGLREQFF. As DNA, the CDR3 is TGTGCCAGCAACATCCGGGACAGGGGGCTCCGTGAGCAGTTCTTC.